This paragraph reports one TCR beta chain. Its antigen is currently unknown. The data stem from a study of T cell repertoires and HLA-DP antigens. Background on the study: Transduced HeLa cells presented HLA-DP to CD4+ T cells. A couple of male donors and one female donor spanned ages 18-to-29 through 60-to-69.

Points from the study as a whole: Naive and memory CD4+ repertoires were not analysed separately.

Only in-frame clones appear in the TCRdb table, and some are missing; sequencing was by immunoSEQ multiplex PCR. Among about 110,000 clones listed, 92% were seen once. The length of the CDR3 is 15 residues. Trimming took 0 bases from V and 3 from J, leaving 9 bases between them. The germline CDR1 and CDR2 sequences are SGHRS and YFSETQ. The receptor was isolated from a woman younger than 35 in good health and CMV-seronegative. The sample taken for sequencing was CD4+ T cells from PBMCs. V and J are TRBV5-1 and TRBJ1-4, with a tentative D call TRBD1 (6 bases). The CDR3 DNA is TGCGCCAGCAGCTTGGACGGGACACCTAATGAAAAACTGTTTTTT. Translated, it gives CASSLDGTPNEKLFF.